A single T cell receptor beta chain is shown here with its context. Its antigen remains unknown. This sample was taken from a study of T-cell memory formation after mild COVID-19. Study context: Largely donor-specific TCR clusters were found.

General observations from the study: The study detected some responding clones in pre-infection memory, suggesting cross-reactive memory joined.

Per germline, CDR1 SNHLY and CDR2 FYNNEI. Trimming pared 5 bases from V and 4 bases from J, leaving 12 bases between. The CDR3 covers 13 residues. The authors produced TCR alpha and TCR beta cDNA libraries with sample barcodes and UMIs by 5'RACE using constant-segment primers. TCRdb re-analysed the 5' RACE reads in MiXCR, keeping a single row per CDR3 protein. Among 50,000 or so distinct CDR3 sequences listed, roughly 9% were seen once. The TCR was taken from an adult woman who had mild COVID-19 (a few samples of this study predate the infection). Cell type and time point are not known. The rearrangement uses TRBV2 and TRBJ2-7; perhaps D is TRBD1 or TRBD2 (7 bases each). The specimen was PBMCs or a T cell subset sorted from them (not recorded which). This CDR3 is CASSPGGVYEQYF. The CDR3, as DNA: TGTGCCAGCAGTCCAGGGGGGGTTTACGAGCAGTACTTC.